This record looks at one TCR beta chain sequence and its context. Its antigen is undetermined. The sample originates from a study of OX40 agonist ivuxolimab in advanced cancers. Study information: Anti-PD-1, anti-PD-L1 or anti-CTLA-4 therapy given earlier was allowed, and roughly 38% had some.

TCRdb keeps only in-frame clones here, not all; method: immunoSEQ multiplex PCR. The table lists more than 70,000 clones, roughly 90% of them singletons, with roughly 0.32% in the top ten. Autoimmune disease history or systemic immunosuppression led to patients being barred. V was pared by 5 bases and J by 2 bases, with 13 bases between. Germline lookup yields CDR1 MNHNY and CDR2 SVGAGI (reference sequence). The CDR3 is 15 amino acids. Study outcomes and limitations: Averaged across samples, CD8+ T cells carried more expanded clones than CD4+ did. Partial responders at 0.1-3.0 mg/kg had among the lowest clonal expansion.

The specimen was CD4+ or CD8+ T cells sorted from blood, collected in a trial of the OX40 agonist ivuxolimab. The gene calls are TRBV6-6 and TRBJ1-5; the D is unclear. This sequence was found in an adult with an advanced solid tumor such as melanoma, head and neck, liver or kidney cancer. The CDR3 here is CASSPQGPGNQPQHF. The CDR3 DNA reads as TGTGCCAGCAGTCCACAAGGGCCTGGCAATCAGCCCCAGCATTTT.